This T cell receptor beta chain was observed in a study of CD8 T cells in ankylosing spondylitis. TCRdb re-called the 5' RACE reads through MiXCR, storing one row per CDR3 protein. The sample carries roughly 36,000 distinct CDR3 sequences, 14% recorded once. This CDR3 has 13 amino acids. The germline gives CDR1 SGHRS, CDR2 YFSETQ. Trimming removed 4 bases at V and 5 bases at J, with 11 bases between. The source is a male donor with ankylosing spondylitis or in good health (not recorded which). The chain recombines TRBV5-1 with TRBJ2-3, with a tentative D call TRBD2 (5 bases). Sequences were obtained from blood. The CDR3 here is CASSKTGRDTQYF. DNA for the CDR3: TGCGCCAGCAGCAAAACTGGGAGAGATACGCAGTATTTT.